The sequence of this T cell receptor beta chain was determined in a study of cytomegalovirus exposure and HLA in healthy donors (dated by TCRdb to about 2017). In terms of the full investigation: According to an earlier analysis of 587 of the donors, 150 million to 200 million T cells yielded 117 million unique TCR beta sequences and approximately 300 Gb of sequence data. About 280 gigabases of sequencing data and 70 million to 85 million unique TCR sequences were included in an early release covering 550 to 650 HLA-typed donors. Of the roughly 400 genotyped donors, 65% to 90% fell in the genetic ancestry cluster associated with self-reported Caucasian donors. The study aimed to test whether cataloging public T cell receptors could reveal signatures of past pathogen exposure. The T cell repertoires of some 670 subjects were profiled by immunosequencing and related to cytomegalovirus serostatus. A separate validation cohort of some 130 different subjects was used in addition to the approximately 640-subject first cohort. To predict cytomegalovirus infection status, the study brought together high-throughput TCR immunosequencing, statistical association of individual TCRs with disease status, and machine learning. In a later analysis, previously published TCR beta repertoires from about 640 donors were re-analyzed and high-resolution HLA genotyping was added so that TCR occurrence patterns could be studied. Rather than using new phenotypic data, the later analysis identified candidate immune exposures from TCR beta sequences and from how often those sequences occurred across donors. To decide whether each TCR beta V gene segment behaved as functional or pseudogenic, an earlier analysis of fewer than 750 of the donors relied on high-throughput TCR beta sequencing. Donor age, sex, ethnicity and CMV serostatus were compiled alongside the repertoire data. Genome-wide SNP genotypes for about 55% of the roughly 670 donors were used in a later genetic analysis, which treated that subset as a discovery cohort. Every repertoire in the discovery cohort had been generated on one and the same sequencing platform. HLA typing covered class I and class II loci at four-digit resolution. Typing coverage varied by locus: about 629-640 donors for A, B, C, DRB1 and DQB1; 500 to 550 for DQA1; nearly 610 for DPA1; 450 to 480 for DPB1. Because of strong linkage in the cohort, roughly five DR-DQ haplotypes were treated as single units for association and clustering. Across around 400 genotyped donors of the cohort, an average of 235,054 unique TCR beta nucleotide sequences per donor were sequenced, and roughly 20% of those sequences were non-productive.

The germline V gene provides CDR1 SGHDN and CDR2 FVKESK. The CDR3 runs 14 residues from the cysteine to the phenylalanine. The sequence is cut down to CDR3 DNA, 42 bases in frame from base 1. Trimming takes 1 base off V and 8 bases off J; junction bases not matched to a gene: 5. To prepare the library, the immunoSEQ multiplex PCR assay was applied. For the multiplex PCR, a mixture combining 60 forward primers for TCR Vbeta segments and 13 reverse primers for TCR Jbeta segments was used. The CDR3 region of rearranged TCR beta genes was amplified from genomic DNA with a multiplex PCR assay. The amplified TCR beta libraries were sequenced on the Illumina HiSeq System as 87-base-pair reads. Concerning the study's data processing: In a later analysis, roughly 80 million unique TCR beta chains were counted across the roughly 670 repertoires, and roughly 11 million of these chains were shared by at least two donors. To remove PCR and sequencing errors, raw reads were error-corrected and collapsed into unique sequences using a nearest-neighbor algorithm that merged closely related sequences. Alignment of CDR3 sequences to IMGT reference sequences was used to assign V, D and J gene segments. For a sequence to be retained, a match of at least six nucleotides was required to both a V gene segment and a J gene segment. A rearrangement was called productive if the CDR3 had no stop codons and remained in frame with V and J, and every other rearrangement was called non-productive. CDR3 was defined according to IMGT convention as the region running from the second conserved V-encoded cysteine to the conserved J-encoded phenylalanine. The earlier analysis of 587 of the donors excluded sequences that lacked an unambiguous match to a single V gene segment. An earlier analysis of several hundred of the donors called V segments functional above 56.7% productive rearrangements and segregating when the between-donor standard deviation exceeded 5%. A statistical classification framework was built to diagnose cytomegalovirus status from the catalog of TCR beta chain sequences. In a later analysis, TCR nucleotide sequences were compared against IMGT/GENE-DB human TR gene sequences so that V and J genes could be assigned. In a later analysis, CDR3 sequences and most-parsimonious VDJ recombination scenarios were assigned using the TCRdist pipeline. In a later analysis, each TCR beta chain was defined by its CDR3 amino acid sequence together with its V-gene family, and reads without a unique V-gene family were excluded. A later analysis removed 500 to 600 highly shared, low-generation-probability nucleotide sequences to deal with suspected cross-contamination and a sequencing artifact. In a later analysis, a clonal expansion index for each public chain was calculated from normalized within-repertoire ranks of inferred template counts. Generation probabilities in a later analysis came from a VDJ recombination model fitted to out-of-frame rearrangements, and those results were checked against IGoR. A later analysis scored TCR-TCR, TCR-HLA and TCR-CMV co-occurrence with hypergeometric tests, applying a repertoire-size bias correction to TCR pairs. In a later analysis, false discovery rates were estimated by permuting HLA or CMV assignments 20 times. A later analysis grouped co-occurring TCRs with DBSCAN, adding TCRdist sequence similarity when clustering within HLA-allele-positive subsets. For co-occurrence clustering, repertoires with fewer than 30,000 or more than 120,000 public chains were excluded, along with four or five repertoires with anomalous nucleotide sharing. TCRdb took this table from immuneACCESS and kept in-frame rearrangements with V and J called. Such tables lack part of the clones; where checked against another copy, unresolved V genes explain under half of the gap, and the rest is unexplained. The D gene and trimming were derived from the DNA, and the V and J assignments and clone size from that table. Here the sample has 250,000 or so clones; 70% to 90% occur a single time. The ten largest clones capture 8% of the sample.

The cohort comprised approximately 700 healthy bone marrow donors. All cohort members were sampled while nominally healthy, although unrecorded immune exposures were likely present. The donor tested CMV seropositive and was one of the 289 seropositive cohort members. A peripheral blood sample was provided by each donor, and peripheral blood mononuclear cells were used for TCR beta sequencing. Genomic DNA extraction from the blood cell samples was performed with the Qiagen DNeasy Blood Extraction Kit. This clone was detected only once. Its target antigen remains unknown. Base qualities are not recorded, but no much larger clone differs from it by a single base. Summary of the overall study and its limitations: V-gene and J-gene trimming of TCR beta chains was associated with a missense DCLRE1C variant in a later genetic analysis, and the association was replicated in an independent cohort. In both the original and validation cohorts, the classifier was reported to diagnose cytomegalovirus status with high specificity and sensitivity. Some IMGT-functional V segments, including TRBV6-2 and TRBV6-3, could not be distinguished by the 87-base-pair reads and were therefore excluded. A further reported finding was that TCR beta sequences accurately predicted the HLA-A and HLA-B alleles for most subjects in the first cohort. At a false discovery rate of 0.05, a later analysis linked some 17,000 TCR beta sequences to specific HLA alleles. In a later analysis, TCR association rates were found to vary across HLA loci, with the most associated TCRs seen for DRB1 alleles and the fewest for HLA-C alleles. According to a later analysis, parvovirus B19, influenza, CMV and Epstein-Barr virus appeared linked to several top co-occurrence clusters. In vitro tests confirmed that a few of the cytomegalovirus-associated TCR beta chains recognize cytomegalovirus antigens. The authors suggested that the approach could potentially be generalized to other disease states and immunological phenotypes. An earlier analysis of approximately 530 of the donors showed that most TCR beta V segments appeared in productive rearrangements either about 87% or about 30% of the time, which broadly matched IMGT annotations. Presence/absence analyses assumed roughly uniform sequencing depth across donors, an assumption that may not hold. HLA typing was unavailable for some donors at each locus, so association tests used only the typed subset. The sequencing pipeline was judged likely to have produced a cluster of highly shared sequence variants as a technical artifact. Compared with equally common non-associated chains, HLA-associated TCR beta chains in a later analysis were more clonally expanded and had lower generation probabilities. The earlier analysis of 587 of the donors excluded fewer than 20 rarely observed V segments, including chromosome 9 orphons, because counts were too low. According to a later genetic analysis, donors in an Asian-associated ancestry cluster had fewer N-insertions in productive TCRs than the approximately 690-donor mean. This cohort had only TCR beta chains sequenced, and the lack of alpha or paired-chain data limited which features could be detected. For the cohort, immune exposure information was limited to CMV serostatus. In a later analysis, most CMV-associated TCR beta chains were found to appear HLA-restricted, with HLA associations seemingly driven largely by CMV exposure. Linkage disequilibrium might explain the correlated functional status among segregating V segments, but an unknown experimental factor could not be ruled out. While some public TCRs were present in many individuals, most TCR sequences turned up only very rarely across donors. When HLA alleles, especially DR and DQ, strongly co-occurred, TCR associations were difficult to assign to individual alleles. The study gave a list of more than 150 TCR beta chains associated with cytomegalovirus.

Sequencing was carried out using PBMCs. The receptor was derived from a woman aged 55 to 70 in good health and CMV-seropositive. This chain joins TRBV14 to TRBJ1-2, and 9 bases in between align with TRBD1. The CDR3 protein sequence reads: CASSQVTTGGGYTF. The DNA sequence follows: TGTGCCAGCAGCCAAGTCACCACAGGGGGCGGCTACACCTTC.